This T cell receptor (beta chain) stems from a study of cytomegalovirus exposure and HLA in healthy donors. Study outcomes and limitations: CMV serostatus was the sole immune exposure information available. In an earlier analysis, in several hundred donors, most V segments appeared productive either ~90% or ~30% of the time. Sequence variants that were highly shared formed a cluster that was likely a sequencing artifact. In a later analysis, the majority of CMV-associated beta chains seemingly showed HLA restriction.

Germline V gives CDR1 GTSNPN, CDR2 SVGIG (reference sequence). The V end was cut by 0 bases, the J end by 1 base, with 8 bases between. The CDR3 has 14 residues. Details on this clone: As yet, its antigen is unknown.

Vbeta (60) and Jbeta (13) primers were used in the PCR. The protocol was immunoSEQ multiplex PCR, while the TCRdb copy is restricted to in-frame clones and leaves out a portion. The table includes around 130,000 clones, 65% to 85% detected once. The receptor comes from a boy under 18 in good health and CMV-seronegative. The chain has TRBV30 and TRBJ2-3, with D maybe TRBD1 (5 bases). The sequenced material came from PBMCs. CDR3 residues: CAWSVGDRTDTQYF. CDR3 bases: TGTGCCTGGAGTGTAGGGGATCGCACAGATACGCAGTATTTT.